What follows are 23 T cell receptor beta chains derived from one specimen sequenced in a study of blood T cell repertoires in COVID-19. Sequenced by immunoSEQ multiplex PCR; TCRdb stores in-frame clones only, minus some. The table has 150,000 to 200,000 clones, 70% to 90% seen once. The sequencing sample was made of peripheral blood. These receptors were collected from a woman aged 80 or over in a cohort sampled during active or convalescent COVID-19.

The CDR3, as DNA: TGCAGCGTTGCCCAGGGTTTAAACTATGGCTACACCTTC. Protein product: CSVAQGLNYGYTF. J is TRBJ1-2 and V is TRBV29-1, with D perhaps matching TRBD1 (5 bases). With 4 bases removed from V and 2 bases from J, the gap between germline ends came to 11 bases. This CDR3 has 13 amino acids. Germline loops: CDR1 SQVTM, CDR2 ANQGSEA.

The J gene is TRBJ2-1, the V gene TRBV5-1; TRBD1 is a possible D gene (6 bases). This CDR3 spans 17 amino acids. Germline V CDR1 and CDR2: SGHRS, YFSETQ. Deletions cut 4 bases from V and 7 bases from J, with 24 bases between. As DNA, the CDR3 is TGCGCCAGCAGCCCTAGGACAGACCTCCCTACGGGAAATGAGCAGTTCTTC. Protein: CASSPRTDLPTGNEQFF.

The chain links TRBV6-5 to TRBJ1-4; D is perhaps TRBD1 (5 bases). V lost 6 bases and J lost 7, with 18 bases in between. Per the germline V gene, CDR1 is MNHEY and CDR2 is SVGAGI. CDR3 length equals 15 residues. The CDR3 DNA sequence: TGTGCCAGCAGCCGAAGCGGGGCTATGGGTGAAAAACTGTTTTTT. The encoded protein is CASSRSGAMGEKLFF.

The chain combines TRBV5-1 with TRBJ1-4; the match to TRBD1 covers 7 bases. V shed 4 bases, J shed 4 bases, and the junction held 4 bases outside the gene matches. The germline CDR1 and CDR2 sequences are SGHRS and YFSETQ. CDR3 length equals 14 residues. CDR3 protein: CASSPWDSNEKLFF. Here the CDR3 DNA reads TGCGCCAGCAGCCCATGGGACAGTAATGAAAAACTGTTTTTT.

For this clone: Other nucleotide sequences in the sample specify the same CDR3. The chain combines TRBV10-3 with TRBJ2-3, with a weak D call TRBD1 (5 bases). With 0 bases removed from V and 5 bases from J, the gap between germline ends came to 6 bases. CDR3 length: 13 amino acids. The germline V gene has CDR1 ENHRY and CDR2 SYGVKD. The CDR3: CAISESREDTQYF. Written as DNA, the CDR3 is TGTGCCATCAGTGAGTCCAGGGAAGATACGCAGTATTTT.

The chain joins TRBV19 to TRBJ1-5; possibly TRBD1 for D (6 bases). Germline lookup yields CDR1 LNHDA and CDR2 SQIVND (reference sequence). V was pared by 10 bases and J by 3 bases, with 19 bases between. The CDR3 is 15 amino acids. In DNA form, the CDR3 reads TGTGCCACTACAACCCTGGCAGGGGCCAATCAGCCCCAGCATTTT. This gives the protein CATTTLAGANQPQHF.

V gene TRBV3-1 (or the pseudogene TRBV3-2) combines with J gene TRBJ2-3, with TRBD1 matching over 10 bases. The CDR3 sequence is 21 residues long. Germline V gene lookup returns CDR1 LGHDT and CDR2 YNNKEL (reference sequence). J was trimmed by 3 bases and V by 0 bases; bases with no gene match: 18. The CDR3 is CASSQDMGGRDRGPLTDTQYF. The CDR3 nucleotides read TGTGCCAGCAGCCAAGATATGGGTGGCAGGGACAGGGGTCCTTTAACAGATACGCAGTATTTT.

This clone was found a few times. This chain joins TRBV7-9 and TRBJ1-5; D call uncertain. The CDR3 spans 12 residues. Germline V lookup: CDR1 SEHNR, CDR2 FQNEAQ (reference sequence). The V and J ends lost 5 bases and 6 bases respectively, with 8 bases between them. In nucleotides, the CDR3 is TGTGCCAGCAGCGCCCCGGGTCAGCCCCAGCATTTT. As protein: CASSAPGQPQHF.

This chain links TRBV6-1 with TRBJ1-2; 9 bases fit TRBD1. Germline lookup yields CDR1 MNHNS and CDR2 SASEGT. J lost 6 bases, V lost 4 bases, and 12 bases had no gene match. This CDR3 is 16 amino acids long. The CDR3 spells CASSVGIRGTGNGYTF. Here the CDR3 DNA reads TGTGCCAGCAGTGTTGGAATCAGGGGGACAGGGAATGGCTACACCTTC.

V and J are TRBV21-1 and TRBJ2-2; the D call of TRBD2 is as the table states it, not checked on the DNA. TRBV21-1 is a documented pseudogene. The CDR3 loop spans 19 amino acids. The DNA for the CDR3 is TGTGCCAGCAGCAAATGGACAAAAATGGCAAGGCGGGGGCACGGGGAGCTGTTTTTT. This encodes CASSKWTKMARRGHGELFF.

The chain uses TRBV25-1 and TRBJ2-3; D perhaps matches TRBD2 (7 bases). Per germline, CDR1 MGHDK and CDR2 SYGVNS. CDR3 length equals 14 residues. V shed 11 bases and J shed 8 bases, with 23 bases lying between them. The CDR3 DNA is TGTGCCGTTGGTCATGGGGGGGCTGTAGGTACGCAGTATTTT. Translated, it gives CAVGHGGAVGTQYF.

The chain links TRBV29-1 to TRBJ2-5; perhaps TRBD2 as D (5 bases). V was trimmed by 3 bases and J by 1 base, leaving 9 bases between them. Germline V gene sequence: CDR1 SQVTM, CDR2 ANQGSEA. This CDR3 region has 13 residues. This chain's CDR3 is CSVEREFQETQYF. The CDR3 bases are TGCAGCGTTGAGAGGGAGTTCCAAGAGACCCAGTACTTC.

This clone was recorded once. The chain's CDR3 is CASSNRDRAGEQYF. Here the CDR3 DNA reads TGTGCCAGCAGCAACCGGGACAGGGCGGGCGAGCAGTACTTC. V usage is TRBV3-1 (or the pseudogene TRBV3-2) and J usage is TRBJ2-7; 9 nucleotides line up with TRBD1. Germline loops: CDR1 LGHDT, CDR2 YNNKEL (reference sequence). CDR3 length: 14 amino acids. V lost 5 bases and J lost 6; bases outside the gene matches: 8.

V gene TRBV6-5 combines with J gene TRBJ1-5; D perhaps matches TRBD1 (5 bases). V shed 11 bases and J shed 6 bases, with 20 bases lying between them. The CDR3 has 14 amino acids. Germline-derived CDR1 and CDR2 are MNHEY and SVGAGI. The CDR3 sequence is CAGTQGPTGQPQHF. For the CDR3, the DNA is TGTGCCGGGACTCAGGGACCCACGGGTCAGCCCCAGCATTTT.

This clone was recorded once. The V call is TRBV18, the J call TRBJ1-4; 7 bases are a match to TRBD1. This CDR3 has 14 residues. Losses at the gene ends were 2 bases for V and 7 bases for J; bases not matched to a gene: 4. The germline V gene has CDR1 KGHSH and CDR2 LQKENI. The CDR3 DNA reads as TGTGCCAGCTCACCATCGGGACAGCTTGAAAAACTGTTTTTT. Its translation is CASSPSGQLEKLFF.

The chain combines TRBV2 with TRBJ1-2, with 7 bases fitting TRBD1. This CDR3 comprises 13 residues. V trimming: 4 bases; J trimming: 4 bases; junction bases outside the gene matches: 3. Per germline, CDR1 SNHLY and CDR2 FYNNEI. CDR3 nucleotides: TGTGCCAGCAGTGTGACAGGGCTCTATGGCTACACCTTC. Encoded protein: CASSVTGLYGYTF.

The CDR3 sequence is CSVGGTGPWETQYF. CDR3 coding DNA: TGCAGCGTGGGCGGTACAGGGCCTTGGGAGACCCAGTACTTC. This sequence joins TRBV29-1 and TRBJ2-5; D is possibly TRBD1 (6 bases). Looked up from germline, CDR1 is SQVTM and CDR2 is ANQGSEA. The CDR3 covers 14 residues. The germline V and J ends were trimmed by 6 bases and 5 bases, with 19 bases remaining between them.

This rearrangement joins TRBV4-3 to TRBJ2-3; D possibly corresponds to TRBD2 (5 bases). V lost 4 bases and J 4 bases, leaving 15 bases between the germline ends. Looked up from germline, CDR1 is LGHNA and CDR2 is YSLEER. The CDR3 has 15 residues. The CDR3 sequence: CASSLGRAGADTQYF. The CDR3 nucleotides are TGCGCCAGCAGCCTAGGGCGGGCCGGGGCAGATACGCAGTATTTT.

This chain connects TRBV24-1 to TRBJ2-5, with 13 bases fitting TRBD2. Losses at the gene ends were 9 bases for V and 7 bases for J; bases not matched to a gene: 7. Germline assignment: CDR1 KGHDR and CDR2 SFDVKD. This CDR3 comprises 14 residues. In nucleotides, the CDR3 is TGTGCCACCGGGACTAGCGGGATCGGGCGGACCCAGTACTTC. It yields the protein CATGTSGIGRTQYF.

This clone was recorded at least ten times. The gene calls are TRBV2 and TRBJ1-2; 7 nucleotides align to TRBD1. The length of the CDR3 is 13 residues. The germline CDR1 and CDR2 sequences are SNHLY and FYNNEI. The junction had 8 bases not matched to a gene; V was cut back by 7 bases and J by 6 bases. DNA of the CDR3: TGTGCCAGCATTATGAGGACAGGACATGGCTACACCTTC. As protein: CASIMRTGHGYTF.

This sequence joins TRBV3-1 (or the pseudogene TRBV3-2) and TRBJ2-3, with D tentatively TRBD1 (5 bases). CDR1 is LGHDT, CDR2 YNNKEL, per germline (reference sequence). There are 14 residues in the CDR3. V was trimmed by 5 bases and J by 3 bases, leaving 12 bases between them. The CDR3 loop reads CASSKQVGTDTQYF. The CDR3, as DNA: TGTGCCAGCAGCAAACAGGTAGGGACAGATACGCAGTATTTT.

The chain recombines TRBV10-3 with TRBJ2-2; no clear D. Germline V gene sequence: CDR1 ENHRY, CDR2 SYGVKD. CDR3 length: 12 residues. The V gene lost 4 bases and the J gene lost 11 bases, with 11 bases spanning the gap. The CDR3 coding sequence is TGTGCCATCAGTGCCCACCGCGGCGAGCTGTTTTTT. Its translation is CAISAHRGELFF.

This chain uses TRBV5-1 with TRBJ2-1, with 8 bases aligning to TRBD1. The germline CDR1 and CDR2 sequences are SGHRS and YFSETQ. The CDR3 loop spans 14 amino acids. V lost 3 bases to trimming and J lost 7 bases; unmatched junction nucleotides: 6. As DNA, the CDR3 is TGCGCCAGCAGCTCTGGGACAGGTATGAATGAGCAGTTCTTC. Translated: CASSSGTGMNEQFF.